What follows is one TCR beta chain and its context. Its antigen is undetermined. At one boundary the junction diverges from the germline segment, which might be a read error. These data come from a study of graft-versus-host responses after intestinal transplantation. On the study more broadly: Recipients had multivisceral, liver-intestinal, or isolated intestinal transplants. The study gave all recipients anti-thymocyte globulin induction, then tacrolimus and steroids for roughly 3 years. Study-wide findings and caveats: Patients with graft-donor T cell macrochimerism had high graft-versus-host to host-versus-graft clonal ratios in allografts. Analysis identified GvH clones in recipient marrow, with some appearing first in ileum or blood.

TCRdb's copy holds only in-frame clones and misses some; the assay was immunoSEQ multiplex PCR. Among 100,000 to 140,000 clones, around 90% were seen once, and the ten largest hold around 0.73%. The CDR3 has 15 amino acids. Germline V lookup: CDR1 SGHRS, CDR2 YFSETQ. The receptor was derived from a human donor who was the organ donor for an intestinal transplant. The chain links TRBV5-1 to TRBJ2-1, with TRBD1 as a possible D gene (6 bases). The source material was unstimulated CD4+ T cells sorted from spleen or lymph node cells, sampled before transplant. The CDR3 is CASSLDQGSYNGQFF. Written as DNA, the CDR3 is TGCGCCAGCAGCTTGGACCAGGGGAGTTACAATGGGCAGTTCTTC.